The 10 T cell receptor beta chains below were found in one sample sequenced in a study of T cells in Graves' hyperthyroidism and ophthalmopathy. TCR beta CDR3 regions were amplified from RNA transcripts. An initial round of RT-PCR targeting the TCR CDR3 relied on the HTBI primer set. TCRdb recomputed calls from the multiplex PCR reads with MiXCR, one row per CDR3 protein. The sample shows a few hundred thousand distinct CDR3 sequences, about 45% of them seen only once. The source material was peripheral blood or thyroid tissue (not recorded which). All receptors derive from an adult woman with Graves' disease, either hyperthyroidism or ophthalmopathy (not recorded which).

CDR3 residues: CASGTRGMILRELFF. The CDR3 DNA sequence: TGTGCCAGCGGCACGAGAGGGATGATTCTACGGGAGCTGTTTTTT. The chain employs TRBV25-1 and TRBJ2-2; possible D gene TRBD2, 5 bases. This CDR3 comprises 15 residues. V was cut by 8 bases and J by 9 bases, with 22 bases left in between. The germline CDR1 and CDR2 sequences are MGHDK and SYGVNS.

J is TRBJ2-7 and V is TRBV29-1; a weak D match, TRBD1 (5 bases). CDR1 is SQVTM, CDR2 ANQGSEA, per germline. The V gene lost 4 bases and the J gene lost 3 bases, with 10 bases spanning the gap. CDR3 size: 12 residues. In DNA, the CDR3 is TGCAGCGTTGTGGACAATGACTACGAGCAGTACTTC. This codes for CSVVDNDYEQYF.

A few counts support this clonotype. Because it lacks the conserved phenylalanine or tryptophan at the end, this CDR3 is likely a read error. The limits of the CDR3 on the DNA are not certain, so only TCRdb's listed CDR3 is given. The genes are TRBV2 and TRBJ1-4; the tabulated D call, TRBD1, remains unverified against the DNA. The germline gives CDR1 SNHLY, CDR2 FYNNEI. Counting both end residues, the CDR3 totals 11 amino acids. CDR3 sequence: CASRERWGVYY.

This rearrangement joins TRBV7-9 to TRBJ1-5; D is ambiguous. Between the trimmed V and J ends, which lost 6 bases and 13 bases, there was a span of 16 bases. CDR1 is SEHNR, CDR2 FQNEAQ, per germline (reference sequence). There are 12 residues in the CDR3. The CDR3 DNA is TGTGCCAGCAGTCTATCGGGAATTCCTCAGCATTTT. Translation: CASSLSGIPQHF.

The chain couples TRBV24-1 to TRBJ2-5; a weak D match, TRBD1 (5 bases). This CDR3 is 14 amino acids long. Between the trimmed V and J ends, which lost 5 bases and 4 bases, there was a span of 13 bases. CDR1 is KGHDR and CDR2 is SFDVKD in the germline V gene. Here the CDR3 DNA reads TGTGCCACCAGTGCTTCAGGAACAGGAGAGACCCAGTACTTC. This encodes CATSASGTGETQYF.

This chain links TRBV7-9 with TRBJ2-5, with TRBD2 matching over 9 bases. Per the germline V gene, CDR1 is SEHNR and CDR2 is FQNEAQ (reference sequence). Trimming took 4 bases from V and 5 from J; bases not matched to a gene: 5. The CDR3 contains 14 residues. The CDR3 DNA follows: TGTGCCAGCAGCTGGGCGGGGGGGGGGGAGACCCAGTACTTC. It translates to CASSWAGGGETQYF.

The chain joins TRBV10-3 to TRBJ2-5, with D maybe TRBD1 (6 bases). This CDR3 spans 15 amino acids. V lost 6 bases to trimming and J lost 5 bases, with 19 bases between them. Germline V gene lookup returns CDR1 ENHRY and CDR2 SYGVKD. The CDR3 DNA sequence: TGTGCCATCAGGGCGATCCAGGGGCTGATGGAGACCCAGTACTTC. Residues: CAIRAIQGLMETQYF.

This clonotype has only a few counts. The rearrangement uses TRBV10-2 and TRBJ1-1; maybe TRBD1 (6 bases). The CDR3 is 17 residues long. The germline V gene encodes CDR1 WSHSY and CDR2 SAAADI. Between the trimmed V and J ends, which lost 4 bases and 0 bases, there was a span of 18 bases. Here the CDR3 DNA reads TGCGCCAGCAGTGTGACAGGAAAAACCGTCCTGAACACTGAAGCTTTCTTT. This encodes CASSVTGKTVLNTEAFF.

To note about this clonotype: Since a much larger clone is just one base distant, this may be a read error. The chain is built from TRBV11-2 and TRBJ2-7; 9 nucleotides match TRBD2. CDR3 length: 14 residues. CDR1 is SGHAT, CDR2 FQNNGV, per germline. The CDR3 DNA follows: TGTGCCAGCAGCCCTCGGACTAGCGACTACGGGCAGTACTTC. Translation: CASSPRTSDYGQYF.

The chain recombines TRBV20-1 with TRBJ2-5, with D perhaps being TRBD1 or TRBD2 (5 bases each). V dropped 8 bases and J dropped 12 bases, with 25 bases sitting between them. The CDR3 has 13 residues. CDR1 and CDR2 from the germline V gene are DFQATT and SNEGSKA (reference sequence). The CDR3 loop is CSLALRDHPTKYF. The DNA of the CDR3 is TGCAGTTTAGCTTTACGGGACCACCCAACGAAGTACTTC.